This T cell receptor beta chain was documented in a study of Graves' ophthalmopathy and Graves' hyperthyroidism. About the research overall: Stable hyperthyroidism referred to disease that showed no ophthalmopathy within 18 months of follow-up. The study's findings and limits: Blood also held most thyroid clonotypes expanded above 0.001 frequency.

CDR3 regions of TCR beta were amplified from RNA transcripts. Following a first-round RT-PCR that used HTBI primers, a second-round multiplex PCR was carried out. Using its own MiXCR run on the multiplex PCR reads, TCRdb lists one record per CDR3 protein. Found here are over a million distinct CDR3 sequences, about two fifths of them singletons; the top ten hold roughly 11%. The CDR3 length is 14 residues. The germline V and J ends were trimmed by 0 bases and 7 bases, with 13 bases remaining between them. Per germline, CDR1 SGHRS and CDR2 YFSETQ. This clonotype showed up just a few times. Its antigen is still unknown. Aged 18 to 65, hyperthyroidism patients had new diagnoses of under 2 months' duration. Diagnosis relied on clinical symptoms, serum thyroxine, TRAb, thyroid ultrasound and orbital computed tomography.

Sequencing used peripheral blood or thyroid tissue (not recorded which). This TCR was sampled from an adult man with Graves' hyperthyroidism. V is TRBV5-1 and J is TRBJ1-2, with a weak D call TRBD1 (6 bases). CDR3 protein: CASSLAAGAGGYTF. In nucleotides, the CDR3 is TGCGCCAGCAGCTTGGCCGCGGGGGCTGGTGGCTACACCTTC.